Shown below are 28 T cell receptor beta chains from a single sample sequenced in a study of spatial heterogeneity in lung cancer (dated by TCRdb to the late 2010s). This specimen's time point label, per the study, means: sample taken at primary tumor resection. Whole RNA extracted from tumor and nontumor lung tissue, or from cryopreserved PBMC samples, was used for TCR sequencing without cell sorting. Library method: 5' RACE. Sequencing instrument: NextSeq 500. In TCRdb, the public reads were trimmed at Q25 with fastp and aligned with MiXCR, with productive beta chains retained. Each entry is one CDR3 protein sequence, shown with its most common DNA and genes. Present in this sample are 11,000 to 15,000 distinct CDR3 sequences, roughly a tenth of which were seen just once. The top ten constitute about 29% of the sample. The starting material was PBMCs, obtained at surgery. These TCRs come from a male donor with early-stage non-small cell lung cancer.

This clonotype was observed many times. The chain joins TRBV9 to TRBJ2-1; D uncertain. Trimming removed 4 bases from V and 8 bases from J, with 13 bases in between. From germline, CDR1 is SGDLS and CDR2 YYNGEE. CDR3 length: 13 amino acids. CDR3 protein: CASSKRTLDEQFF. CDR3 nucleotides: TGTGCCAGCAGCAAACGTACTCTAGATGAGCAGTTCTTC.

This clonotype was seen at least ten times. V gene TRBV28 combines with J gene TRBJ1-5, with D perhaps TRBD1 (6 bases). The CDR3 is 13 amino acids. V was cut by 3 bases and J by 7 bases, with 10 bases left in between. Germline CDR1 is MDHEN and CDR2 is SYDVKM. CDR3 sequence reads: CASSFPGGQPQHF. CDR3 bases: TGTGCCAGCAGTTTTCCGGGGGGCCAGCCCCAGCATTTT.

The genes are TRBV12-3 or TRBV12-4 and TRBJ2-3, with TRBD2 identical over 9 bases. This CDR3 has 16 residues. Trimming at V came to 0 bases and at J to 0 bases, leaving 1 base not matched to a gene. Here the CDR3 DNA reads TGTGCCAGCAGTTTAGCGCTAGCGGGGAGCACAGATACGCAGTATTTT. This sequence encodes CASSLALAGSTDTQYF.

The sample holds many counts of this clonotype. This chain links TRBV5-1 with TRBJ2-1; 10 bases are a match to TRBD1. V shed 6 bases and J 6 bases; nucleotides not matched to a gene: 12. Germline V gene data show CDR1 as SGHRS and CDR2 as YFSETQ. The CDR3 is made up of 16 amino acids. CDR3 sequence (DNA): TGCGCCAGCACCTCTCGGACAGGGGGTGGTGGCAATGAGCAGTTCTTC. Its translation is CASTSRTGGGGNEQFF.

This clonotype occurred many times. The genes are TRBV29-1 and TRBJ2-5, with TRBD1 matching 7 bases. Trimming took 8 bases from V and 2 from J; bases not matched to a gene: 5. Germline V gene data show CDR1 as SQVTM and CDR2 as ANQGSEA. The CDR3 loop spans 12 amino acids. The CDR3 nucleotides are TGCAGCTCTCGACAGGGACAAGAGACCCAGTACTTC. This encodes CSSRQGQETQYF.

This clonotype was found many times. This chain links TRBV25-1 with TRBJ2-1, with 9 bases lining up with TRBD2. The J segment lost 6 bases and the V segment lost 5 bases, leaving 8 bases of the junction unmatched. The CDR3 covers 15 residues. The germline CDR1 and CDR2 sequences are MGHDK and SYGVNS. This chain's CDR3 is CASSLPGLAFNEQFF. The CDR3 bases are TGTGCCAGCAGTCTTCCGGGACTAGCTTTCAATGAGCAGTTCTTC.

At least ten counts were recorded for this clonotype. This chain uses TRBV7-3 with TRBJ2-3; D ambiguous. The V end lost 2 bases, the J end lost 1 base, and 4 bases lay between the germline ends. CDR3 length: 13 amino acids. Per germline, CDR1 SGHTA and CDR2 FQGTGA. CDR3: CASSLDGTDTQYF. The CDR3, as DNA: TGTGCCAGCAGCTTAGACGGCACAGATACGCAGTATTTT.

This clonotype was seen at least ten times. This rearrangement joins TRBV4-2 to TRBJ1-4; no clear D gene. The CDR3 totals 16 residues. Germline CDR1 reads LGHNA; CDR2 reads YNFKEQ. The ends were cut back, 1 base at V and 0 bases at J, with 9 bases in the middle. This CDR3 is CASSQVKETTNEKLFF. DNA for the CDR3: TGTGCCAGCAGCCAAGTTAAAGAAACAACTAATGAAAAACTGTTTTTT.

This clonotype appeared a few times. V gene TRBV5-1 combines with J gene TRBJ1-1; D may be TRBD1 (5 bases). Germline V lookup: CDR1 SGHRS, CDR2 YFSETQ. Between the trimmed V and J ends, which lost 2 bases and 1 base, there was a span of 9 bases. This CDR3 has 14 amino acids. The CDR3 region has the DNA TGCGCCAGCAGCTTACAGGTGGGGAACACTGAAGCTTTCTTT. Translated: CASSLQVGNTEAFF.

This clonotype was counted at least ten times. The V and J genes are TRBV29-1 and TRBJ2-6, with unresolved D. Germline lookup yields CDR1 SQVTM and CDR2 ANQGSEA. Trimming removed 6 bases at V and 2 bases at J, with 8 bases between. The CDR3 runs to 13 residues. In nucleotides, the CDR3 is TGCAGCGTCTGGACCCCTGGGGCCAACGTCCTGACTTTC. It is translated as CSVWTPGANVLTF.

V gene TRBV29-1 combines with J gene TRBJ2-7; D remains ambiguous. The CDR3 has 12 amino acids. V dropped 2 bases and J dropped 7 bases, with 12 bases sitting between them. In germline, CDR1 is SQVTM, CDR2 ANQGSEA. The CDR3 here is CSVETLPAEQYF. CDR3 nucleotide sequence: TGCAGCGTTGAAACGCTGCCCGCAGAGCAGTACTTC.

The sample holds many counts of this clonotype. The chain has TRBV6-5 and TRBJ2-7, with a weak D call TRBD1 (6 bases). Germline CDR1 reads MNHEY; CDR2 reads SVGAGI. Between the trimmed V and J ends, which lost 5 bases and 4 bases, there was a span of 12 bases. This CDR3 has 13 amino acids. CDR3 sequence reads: CASSTGQRYEQYF. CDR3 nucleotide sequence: TGTGCCAGCAGTACAGGACAGCGGTACGAGCAGTACTTC.

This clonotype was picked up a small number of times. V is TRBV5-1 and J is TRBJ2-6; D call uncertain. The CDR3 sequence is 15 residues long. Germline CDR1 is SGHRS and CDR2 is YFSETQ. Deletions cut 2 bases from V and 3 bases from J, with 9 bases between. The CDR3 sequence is CASSFAPGGANVLTF. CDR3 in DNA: TGCGCCAGCAGCTTCGCGCCCGGTGGGGCCAACGTCCTGACTTTC.

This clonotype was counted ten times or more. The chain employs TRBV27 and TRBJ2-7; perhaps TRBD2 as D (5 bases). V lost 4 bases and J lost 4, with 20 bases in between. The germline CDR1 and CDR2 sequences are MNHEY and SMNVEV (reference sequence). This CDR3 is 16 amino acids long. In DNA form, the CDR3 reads TGTGCCAGCAGTTCTCAGCCGGGGTCAGGTCCATACGAGCAGTACTTC. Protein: CASSSQPGSGPYEQYF.

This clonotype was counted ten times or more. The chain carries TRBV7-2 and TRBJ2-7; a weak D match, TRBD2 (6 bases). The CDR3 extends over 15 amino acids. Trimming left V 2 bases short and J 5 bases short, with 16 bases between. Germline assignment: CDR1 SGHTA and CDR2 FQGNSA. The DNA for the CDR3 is TGTGCCAGCAGCTTAATGGGGCGGGGCGCCGACGAGCAGTACTTC. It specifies CASSLMGRGADEQYF. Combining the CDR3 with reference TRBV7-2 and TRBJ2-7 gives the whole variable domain GAGVSQSPSNKVTEKGKDVELRCDPISGHTALYWYRQSLGQGLEFLIYFQGNSAPDKSGLPSDRFSAERTGGSVSTLTIQRTQQEDSAVYLCASSLMGRGADEQYFGPGTRLTVT.

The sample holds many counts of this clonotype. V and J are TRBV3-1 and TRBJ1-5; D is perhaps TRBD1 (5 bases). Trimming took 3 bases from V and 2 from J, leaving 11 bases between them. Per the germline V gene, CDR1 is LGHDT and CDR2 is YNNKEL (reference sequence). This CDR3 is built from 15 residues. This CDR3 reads CASSHRADGNQPQHF. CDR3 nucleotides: TGTGCCAGCAGCCACAGGGCTGATGGCAATCAGCCCCAGCATTTT.

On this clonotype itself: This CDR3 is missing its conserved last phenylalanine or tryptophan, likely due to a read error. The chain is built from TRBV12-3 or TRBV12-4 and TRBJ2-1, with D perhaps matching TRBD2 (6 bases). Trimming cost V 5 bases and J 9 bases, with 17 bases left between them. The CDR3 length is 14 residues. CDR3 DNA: TGTGCCAGCAGTCTATCCCGGGACTTGGGTGAGCAGTTCTAC. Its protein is CASSLSRDLGEQFY.

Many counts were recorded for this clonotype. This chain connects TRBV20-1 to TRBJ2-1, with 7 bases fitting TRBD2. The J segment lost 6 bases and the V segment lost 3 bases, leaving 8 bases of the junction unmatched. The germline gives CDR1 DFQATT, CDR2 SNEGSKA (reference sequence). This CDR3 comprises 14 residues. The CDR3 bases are TGCAGTGCTAGTCCGTGGGAGGGAGGCAATGAGCAGTTCTTC. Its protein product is CSASPWEGGNEQFF.

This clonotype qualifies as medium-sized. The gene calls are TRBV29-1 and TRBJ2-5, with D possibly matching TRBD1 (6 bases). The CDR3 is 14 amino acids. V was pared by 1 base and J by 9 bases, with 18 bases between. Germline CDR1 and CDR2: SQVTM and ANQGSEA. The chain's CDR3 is CSVEAGQGIWAQYF. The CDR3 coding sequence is TGCAGCGTTGAAGCTGGCCAGGGGATTTGGGCCCAGTACTTC.

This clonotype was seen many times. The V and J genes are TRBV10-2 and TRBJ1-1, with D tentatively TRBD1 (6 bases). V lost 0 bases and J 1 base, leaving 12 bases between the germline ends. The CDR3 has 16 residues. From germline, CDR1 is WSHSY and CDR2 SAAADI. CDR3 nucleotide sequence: TGCGCCAGCAGTGAGTCCGACAGGCCGGGGAACACTGAAGCTTTCTTT. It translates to CASSESDRPGNTEAFF.

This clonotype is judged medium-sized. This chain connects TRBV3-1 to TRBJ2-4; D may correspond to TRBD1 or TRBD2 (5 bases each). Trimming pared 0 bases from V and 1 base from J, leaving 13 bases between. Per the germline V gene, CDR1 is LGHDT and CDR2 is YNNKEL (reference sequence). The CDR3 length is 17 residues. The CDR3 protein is CASSQDDRGPAKNIQYF. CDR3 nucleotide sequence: TGTGCCAGCAGCCAAGATGATCGGGGCCCGGCCAAAAACATTCAGTACTTC.

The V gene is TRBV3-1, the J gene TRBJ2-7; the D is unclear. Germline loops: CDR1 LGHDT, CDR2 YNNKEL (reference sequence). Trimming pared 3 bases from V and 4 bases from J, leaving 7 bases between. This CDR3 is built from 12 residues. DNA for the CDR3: TGTGCCAGCAGCCAGTATGGGTACGAGCAGTACTTC. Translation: CASSQYGYEQYF.

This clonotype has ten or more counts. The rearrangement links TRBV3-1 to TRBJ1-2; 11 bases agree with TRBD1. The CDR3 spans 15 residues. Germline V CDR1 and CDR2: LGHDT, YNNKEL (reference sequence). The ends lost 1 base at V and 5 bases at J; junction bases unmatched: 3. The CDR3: CASSQVGQGAYGYTF. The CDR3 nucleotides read TGTGCCAGCAGCCAAGTAGGACAGGGGGCGTATGGCTACACCTTC.

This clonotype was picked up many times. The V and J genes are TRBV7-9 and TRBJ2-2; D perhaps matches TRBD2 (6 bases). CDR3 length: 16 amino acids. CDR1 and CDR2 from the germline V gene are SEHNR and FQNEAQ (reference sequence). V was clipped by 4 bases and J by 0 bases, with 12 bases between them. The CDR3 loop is CASSSAGTPNTGELFF. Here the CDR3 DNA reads TGTGCCAGCAGCTCGGCCGGGACTCCGAACACCGGGGAGCTGTTTTTT.

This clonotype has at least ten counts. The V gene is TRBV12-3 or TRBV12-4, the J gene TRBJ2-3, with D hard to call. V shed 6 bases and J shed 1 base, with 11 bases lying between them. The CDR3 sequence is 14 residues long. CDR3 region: CASREIRGTDTQYF. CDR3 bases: TGTGCCAGCAGGGAGATCCGGGGCACAGATACGCAGTATTTT.

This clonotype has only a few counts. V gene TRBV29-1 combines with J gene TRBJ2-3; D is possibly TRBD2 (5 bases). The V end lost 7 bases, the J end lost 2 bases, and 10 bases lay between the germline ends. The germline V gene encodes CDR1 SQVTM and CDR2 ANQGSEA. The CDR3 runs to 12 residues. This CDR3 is CSAGLITDTQYF. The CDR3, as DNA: TGCAGCGCTGGACTCATCACAGATACGCAGTATTTT.

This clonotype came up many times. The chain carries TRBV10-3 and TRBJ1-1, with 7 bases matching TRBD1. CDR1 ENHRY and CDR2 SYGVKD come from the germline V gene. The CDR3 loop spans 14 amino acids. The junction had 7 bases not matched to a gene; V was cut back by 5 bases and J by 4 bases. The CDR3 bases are TGTGCCATCAGTCAAGACAGGGTGGGCACTGAAGCTTTCTTT. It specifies CAISQDRVGTEAFF.

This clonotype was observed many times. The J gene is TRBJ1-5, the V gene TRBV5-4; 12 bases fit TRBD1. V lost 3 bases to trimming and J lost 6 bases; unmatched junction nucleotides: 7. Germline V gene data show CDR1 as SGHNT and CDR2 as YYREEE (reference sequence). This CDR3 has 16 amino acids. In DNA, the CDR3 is TGTGCCAGCAGCTGGTCGGGGGACAGGGGGCTTCAGCCCCAGCATTTT. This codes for CASSWSGDRGLQPQHF.